This TCR beta chain appears in the sequencing data of a study of CD8+ T cells in alopecia areata (dated by TCRdb to the late 2010s). Looking at the study overall: The treated patients took part in an open-label pilot trial in which moderate-to-severe alopecia areata was treated with oral tofacitinib at 5 to 10 mg twice daily. Tofacitinib was given for 6 to 18 months, followed by 6 months of follow-up off drug to assess delayed response and recurrence. To study T cell clonal expansion in alopecia areata, the researchers applied high-throughput TCRbeta sequencing to both the C3H/HeJ mouse model and human patients. Scalp tissue and sorted CD4+ and CD8+ peripheral blood T cells from patchy and totalis/universalis alopecia areata patients and from healthy controls were covered by human TCRbeta sequencing. Patients on tofacitinib were biopsied at baseline and after 4 and 24 weeks of treatment, and several of the patients also had a later scalp biopsy. Scalp clonality was compared among normal scalp (n=4), patchy alopecia areata scalp (n=8), and alopecia totalis/universalis scalp (n=8). RNA was obtained with the PAXgene miRNA kit for fixed scalp, the miRNeasy kit for PBMCs, and the RNeasy kit for mouse skin. TCRbeta CDR3 regions were amplified by immunoSEQ multiplex PCR with 35 Vbeta forward and 13 Jbeta reverse primers.

At the junction V is shortened by 8 bases and J by 6 bases, with 17 bases in between. CDR1 and CDR2 are drawn from the germline V gene (reference sequence): LNHDA, SQIVND. From the cysteine through the phenylalanine, the CDR3 covers 14 amino acids. The sequence is cut down to CDR3 DNA, 42 bases in frame from base 1. General findings and caveats noted by the study authors: Unlike mouse skin, where gammadelta T cells dominate, normal human skin contains resident alphabeta T cells that get sequenced too, which complicates analysis of the scalp TCR repertoire. Compared with normal scalp, lesional scalp, particularly in alopecia totalis/universalis, had higher clonality and more expanded CD8+ clones, which suggests antigenic drive. TCR sequences shared between patients were less clear than in mice, possibly partly because of HLA diversity in the patient population.

To prepare the library, the immunoSEQ multiplex PCR assay was applied. RNA was extracted from all samples and reverse transcribed into cDNA, which served as template for TCR sequencing. First-strand cDNA was synthesized with SuperScript III using a 2:1 mix of oligo-dT and random hexamers. A synthetic immune receptor repertoire was used to assess amplification bias, and residual bias was removed computationally. On the study's bioinformatics: After raw reads were preprocessed to remove errors, the CDR3 was defined following IMGT conventions as running from the conserved cysteine to phenylalanine. Clonality was computed as 1 minus the Shannon entropy, with the entropy normalized by log2 of the number of productive unique TCRs. Whether each scalp clone was CD4 or CD8 was inferred by checking scalp TCRbeta sequences against the CD4 and CD8 repertoires from sorted blood. TCRdb retrieved this table from immuneACCESS and kept in-frame rearrangements only. Not all clones are present; in checked studies, unresolved V genes account for under half, and no reason is known for the remainder. V and J calls and clone size are given by that table; D and trimming were obtained from the DNA. In all, the sample holds roughly 120,000 clones, and less than 45% of those were seen once. Roughly 3.2% of the sample goes to the ten largest clones.

This clone was seen a few times. Its antigen is still unknown. Nothing much larger sits one base from this clone, and base qualities are not available. Peripheral blood and lesional scalp punch biopsies were obtained from patients with alopecia areata. PBMCs were separated by density centrifugation and stained for CD3, CD4 and CD8, after which CD4+ and CD8+ T cells were sorted on a FACSAria. The source material was CD4+ T cells sorted from blood. The chain uses TRBV19 and TRBJ2-1; the D gene is perhaps TRBD1, on 7 matching bases. The clonotype comes from a human donor with alopecia areata. The sequenced DNA: TGTGCCAGTGGGAGGAACAGGGGCGGCAATGAGCAGTTCTTC. The encoded protein is CASGRNRGGNEQFF.